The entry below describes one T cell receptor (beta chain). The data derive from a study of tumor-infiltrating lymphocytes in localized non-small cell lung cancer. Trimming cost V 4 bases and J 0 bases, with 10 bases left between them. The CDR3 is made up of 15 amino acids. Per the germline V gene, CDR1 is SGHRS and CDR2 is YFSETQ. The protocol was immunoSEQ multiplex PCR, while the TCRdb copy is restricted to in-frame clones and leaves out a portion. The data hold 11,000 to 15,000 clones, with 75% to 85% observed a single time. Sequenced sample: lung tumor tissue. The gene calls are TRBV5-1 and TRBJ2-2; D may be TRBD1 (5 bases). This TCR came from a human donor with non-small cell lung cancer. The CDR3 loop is CASSLDRANTGELFF. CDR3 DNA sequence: TGCGCCAGCAGCCTTGACAGAGCGAACACCGGGGAGCTGTTTTTT. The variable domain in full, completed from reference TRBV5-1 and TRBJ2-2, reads KAGVTQTPRYLIKTRGQQVTLSCSPISGHRSVSWYQQTPGQGLQFLFEYFSETQRNKGNFPGRFSGRQFSNSRSEMNVSTLELGDSALYLCASSLDRANTGELFFGEGSRLTVL.